This TCR beta chain stems from a study of blood T cell repertoires in COVID-19. V gave up 1 base and J gave up 3 bases, with 13 bases separating them. This CDR3 has 16 amino acids. Germline V gene data show CDR1 as SGHVS and CDR2 as FQNEAQ. This clone was seen only once. In the source study's methods: Estimation of nucleated cell counts relied on the amplification of reference gene primers. The data were produced by immunoSEQ multiplex PCR, yet TCRdb's version contains in-frame clones alone and is incomplete. V, J and clone size were drawn from that table, and D and trimming were deduced from the DNA. The table shows 65,000 to 95,000 clones, with approximately 90% occurring only once.

The chain links TRBV7-8 to TRBJ2-4; TRBD2 might be the D (5 bases). This TCR was sampled from a man aged 50 or older with active COVID-19. The specimen sequenced was peripheral blood. The CDR3: CASSLGGSEGKNIQYF. CDR3 nucleotides: TGTGCCAGCAGCTTAGGGGGATCTGAGGGCAAAAACATTCAGTACTTC.